The T cell receptor (beta chain) under discussion was sequenced for a study of blood T cell repertoires in COVID-19. Participants spanned ages about 18 to 100 years and resided in around 25 US areas. Grouping used clinical history reported by participants in a survey and questionnaire. Exposed enrollees encountered a COVID-19 case at some point within 2 weeks before study entry. TCRdb's table, derived via immunoSEQ multiplex PCR, lists solely in-frame clones and lacks some. The sample consists of over 130,000 clones, 70% to 85% of them appearing once. Germline CDR1 MDHEN, CDR2 SYDVKM. The CDR3 has 13 amino acids. Trimming pared 1 base from V and 5 bases from J, leaving 9 bases between. The sample holds a few counts of this clone.

The receptor was derived from a woman aged 18-29 years who had been exposed to COVID-19. The chain couples TRBV28 to TRBJ2-7, with a possible D match to TRBD1 (6 bases). Sequencing was performed on PBMCs or T cells enriched from blood (not recorded which). The CDR3 region is CASSLYRADEQYF. DNA for the CDR3: TGTGCCAGCAGTTTATACAGGGCTGACGAGCAGTACTTC.